This T cell receptor beta chain emerged from a study of blood T cell repertoires in COVID-19 (dated by TCRdb to the early 2020s). In terms of the full investigation: The collaborator samples originated in the United States, Italy and Spain and spanned the acute and convalescent phases of COVID-19. The material from the prospective study consisted of cDNA or gDNA derived from T cells, B-cell-depleted T cells, or PBMCs. Deeply sampled blood TCRbeta repertoires from subjects exposed to, actively infected with, or recovered from COVID-19 were included in the dataset. A freely available public database, intended as a resource for researchers studying the immune response to SARS-CoV-2, is where the repertoires were released. Samples were obtained from the ongoing ImmuneRACE study (first 160 participants) and from some 1,200 subjects provided by 6 global collaborators. Sample metadata almost always included a de-identified subject ID, COVID-19 status, age in years and sex. Where available, HLA class I and class II types were obtained from metadata supplied by the sample provider rather than from assay-based typing. Here is what the overall study found, with its caveats: Clinical and demographic metadata were provided uncurated, with the amount varying by source and participant.

The immunoSEQ Assay, a bias-controlled multiplex PCR, was used to amplify TCRbeta CDR3 regions from genomic DNA. Regarding the original processing steps: The number of nucleated cells in each sample was estimated from the amplification of reference gene primers within the assay. To quantify the absolute abundance of each unique TCRbeta CDR3 rearrangement, sequence reads were collapsed and filtered. For each sample, productive Simpson clonality was calculated by taking the square root of Simpson's diversity index across productive rearrangements. TCRdb took this table from immuneACCESS and kept in-frame rearrangements with V and J called. Such tables lack part of the clones; where checked against another copy, unresolved V genes explain under half of the gap, and the rest is unexplained. Clonal size and the V and J genes are those of that table, whereas D and trimming came from the DNA. Present in this sample are 150,000 to 200,000 clones, roughly 82% of which were seen just once. About 11% of the sample is held by the ten biggest clonotypes.

Trimming removed 4 bases from V and 7 bases from J, leaving 17 bases between the germline ends. The CDR3 spans 14 residues, from the cysteine through the phenylalanine. Here the CDR3 DNA is all that survives: 42 bases in frame from base 1. The germline V gene encodes CDR1 SNHLY and CDR2 FYNNEI. As to this clone: The antigen this receptor binds is unknown. Base qualities are missing; no much larger clone stands one base away. The sample contains more than one DNA sequence encoding this CDR3.

Enrolling through a virtual design, the prospective study's participants ranged in age from roughly 18 to 95 years and lived across 24 United States geographic areas. In the prospective study, cohorts were assigned on the basis of participant-reported clinical history obtained from a screening survey and a study questionnaire. Recovered participants in ImmuneRACE Cohort 3 were defined as having two consecutive negative NP/OP PCR tests, clearance from a healthcare professional, or resolution of symptoms. Each participant in the prospective study had whole blood, serum and a nasopharyngeal or oropharyngeal swab collected by mobile phlebotomists. Additional blood draws and questionnaires over an approximately two-month period could optionally be provided by prospective study participants. Blood samples from the prospective study were shipped frozen or at room temperature prior to DNA extraction.

The TCR was taken from a man aged 50-60 years who had recovered from COVID-19. Material: PBMCs or T cells enriched from blood (not recorded which). The chain uses TRBV2 and TRBJ2-7; a tentative D call is TRBD1 (5 bases match). The DNA reads as follows: TGTGCCAGCAGTGCTCAGGGTAATTTCCATGAGCAGTACTTC. Its protein reads: CASSAQGNFHEQYF.